This record concerns one TCR beta chain sequence. Its antigen is currently unknown. Produced via immunoSEQ multiplex PCR; TCRdb's table is partial and in-frame only. The sample holds over 250,000 clones, about nine tenths seen once. This sample was included in a study of cytomegalovirus exposure and HLA in healthy donors. Study observations and caveats: Diagnosis of cytomegalovirus status made by the classifier reportedly showed high specificity and sensitivity.

CDR1 and CDR2 (germline): SGHNT, YENEEA. The CDR3 covers 17 residues. The V end lost 6 bases, the J end lost 0 bases, and 21 bases lay between the germline ends. This clonotype was obtained from a woman aged 30 to 39 in good health and CMV-seropositive. The specimen was PBMCs. The V gene is TRBV11-3, the J gene TRBJ2-7; D could derive from TRBD1 or TRBD2 (6 bases each). This chain's CDR3 is CASRRKTGGRPSYEQYF. CDR3 DNA: TGTGCCAGCAGACGCAAAACCGGGGGCAGACCCTCCTACGAGCAGTACTTC.